The clone carrying this TCR beta chain was found once. This CDR3 has 14 amino acids. V lost 5 bases, J lost 2 bases, and 13 bases lay in between. Germline CDR1 reads SGHRS; CDR2 reads YFSETQ. In the original workflow: Nucleated cell number was recorded as an estimate derived from reference gene primer amplification. The data were produced by immunoSEQ multiplex PCR, yet TCRdb's version contains in-frame clones alone and is incomplete. The DNA gave D and trimming, while V, J and clone size come from that table. The sample carries approximately 210,000 clones, 92% recorded once. This record belongs to a study of blood T cell repertoires in COVID-19. Across the whole study: Acute-phase and convalescent COVID-19 samples originated in the United States, Italy and Spain. From T cells, B-cell-depleted T cells, or PBMCs came the material, which was cDNA or gDNA.

Source material: peripheral blood. The genes are TRBV5-1 and TRBJ2-5; D ambiguous. The source is a man younger than 40 with acute or convalescent COVID-19. This CDR3 is CASSNPRGQETQYF. In DNA form, the CDR3 reads TGCGCCAGCAGTAACCCTCGAGGTCAAGAGACCCAGTACTTC.